This is a list of T cell receptor beta chains from one sample in a study of patients and donors after allogeneic stem cell transplantation. TCRdb reanalysed the RT-PCR reads using MiXCR and keeps one entry per CDR3 protein. Found here are 190,000 or so distinct CDR3 sequences, 40% to 45% of them singletons; the top ten hold about 33%. Sequencing was done on a sample of blood, either unsorted or a sorted T cell fraction (not recorded which). All receptors derive from a human donor who was either an allogeneic HSCT recipient or a stem cell or donor lymphocyte infusion donor (not recorded which). It is not recorded whose cells these are; they may come from a transplant donor. The CDR3 runs from the conserved cysteine through the conserved F or W. D genes are given only for firm matches. The size field is filled for only some rows; it gives once, few, many or a size class.

clone_size j_call d_call v_call cdr3_aa cdr3_nt
few TRBJ1-2 . TRBV12-3/TRBV12-4 CASSLMRGTYTF TGTGCCAGCAGTTTAATGCGGGGAACCTACACCTTC
. TRBJ1-2 TRBD1 TRBV9 CASSVDRGDYGYTF TGTGCCAGCAGCGTAGACAGGGGAGACTATGGCTACACCTTC
few TRBJ1-1 . TRBV14 CASSRVRGDTEAFF TGTGCCAGCAGCCGTGTGAGGGGGGACACTGAAGCTTTCTTT
. TRBJ1-1 . TRBV25-1 CASSGQNTEAFF TGTGCCAGCAGTGGGCAGAACACTGAAGCTTTCTTT
. TRBJ2-7 . TRBV25-1 CARRNRDILIYEQYF TGTGCCAGGAGAAACCGGGACATACTAATCTACGAGCAGTACTTC
. TRBJ1-2 . TRBV30 CAWRDSNYGYTF TGTGCCTGGAGGGACAGTAACTATGGCTACACCTTC
. TRBJ2-7 TRBD2 TRBV12-3/TRBV12-4 CASSLYGAGGNEQYF TGTGCCAGCAGTTTATATGGGGCGGGAGGGAACGAGCAGTACTTC
. TRBJ2-7 . TRBV21-1 CANSKARSGVKGYEQYF TGTGCCAACAGCAAAGCAAGGAGCGGGGTTAAAGGCTACGAGCAGTACTTC
few TRBJ1-2 . TRBV12-3/TRBV12-4 CASSPSTLSPDGYTF TGTGCCAGCAGCCCATCGACCCTATCCCCTGATGGCTACACCTTC
few TRBJ2-1 TRBD2 TRBV5-6 CASSLGTSGNEQFF TGTGCCAGCAGCCTCGGGACTAGCGGCAATGAGCAGTTCTTC
few TRBJ1-3 TRBD1 TRBV9 CASSVAADRVSGNTIYF TGTGCCAGCAGCGTAGCCGCGGACAGGGTCTCTGGAAACACCATATATTTT
. TRBJ1-6 . TRBV7-9 CASRRDLGDLHF TGTGCCAGCAGACGTGACCTTGGGGACCTCCACTTT
. TRBJ1-5 . TRBV7-6 CASSLSSGQPQHF TGTGCCAGCAGCCTTAGTTCGGGACAGCCCCAGCATTTT
few TRBJ1-6 . TRBV6-2/TRBV6-3 CASSYGRYNSPLHF TGTGCCAGCAGTTACGGGCGATATAATTCACCCCTCCACTTT
. TRBJ2-3 TRBD1 TRBV5-1 CASSFGQGANTQYF TGCGCCAGCAGCTTCGGACAGGGGGCAAATACGCAGTATTTT
few TRBJ2-1 . TRBV29-1 CSVDQGNEQFF TGCAGCGTTGACCAAGGCAATGAGCAGTTTTTC
few TRBJ1-1 . TRBV24-1 CATSQRPKTGGDTEAFF TGTGCCACCAGTCAACGCCCTAAGACGGGGGGTGACACTGAAGCTTTCTTT
. TRBJ1-2 . TRBV6-5 CASSFSGVANGYTF TGTGCCAGCAGTTTTTCAGGGGTTGCGAATGGCTACACCTTC
. TRBJ2-5 TRBD2 TRBV15 CATSRGELAGIQETQYF TGTGCCACCAGCAGAGGGGAACTAGCGGGAATCCAAGAGACCCAGTACTTC
. TRBJ2-3 TRBD2 TRBV7-9 CASSSGLAIGTDTQYF TGTGCCAGCAGCTCGGGACTAGCGATCGGCACAGATACGCAGTATTTT
few TRBJ1-4 . TRBV12-3/TRBV12-4 CASSLAGIEKLFF TGTGCCAGCAGTTTAGCGGGGATTGAAAAACTGTTTTTT
few TRBJ1-4 TRBD1 TRBV4-2 CASSRRRGQGPPPDEKLFF TGTGCCAGCAGCCGCAGAAGGGGACAGGGGCCACCCCCCGATGAAAAACTGTTTTTT
. TRBJ2-7 . TRBV5-1 CASSLFREGDEQYF TGCGCCAGCAGCTTGTTCCGGGAAGGGGACGAGCAGTACTTC
. TRBJ1-1 . TRBV28 CASSFPGGAGLTEAFF TGTGCCAGCAGTTTTCCGGGCGGGGCCGGCCTCACTGAAGCTTTCTTT
few TRBJ1-1 . TRBV7-2 CASSPGRDTEAFF TGTGCCAGCAGCCCTGGACGAGACACTGAAGCTTTCTTT
. TRBJ2-7 TRBD1 TRBV28 CASSPHRGSEQYF TGTGCCAGCAGTCCCCACAGGGGCAGCGAGCAGTACTTC
. TRBJ1-2 . TRBV28 CASSFEPGPRSF TGTGCCAGCAGTTTCGAGCCGGGTCCACGCTCCTTC
. TRBJ2-3 . TRBV5-1 CASSIAGQTPTDTQYF TGCGCCAGCAGCATTGCGGGACAGACACCCACAGATACGCAGTATTTT
. TRBJ2-1 TRBD2 TRBV12-3/TRBV12-4 CASKGLAGDYNEQFF TGTGCCAGCAAGGGACTAGCGGGGGACTACAATGAGCAGTTCTTC
. TRBJ2-5 TRBD1 TRBV9 CASSPLFTGAWETQYF TGTGCCAGCAGCCCCTTATTCACAGGGGCATGGGAGACCCAGTACTTC
. TRBJ2-1 . TRBV2 CASKGANEQFF TGTGCCAGCAAGGGTGCCAATGAGCAGTTCTTC
. TRBJ2-3 . TRBV29-1 CSVERAGTDTQYF TGCAGCGTCGAGAGGGCCGGTACAGATACGCAGTATTTT
. TRBJ2-3 TRBD2 TRBV7-2 CASSSRTSAQDTQYF TGTGCCAGCAGCTCGAGGACTAGCGCGCAAGATACGCAGTATTTT
. TRBJ1-4 TRBD1 TRBV9 CASSATAGGGGEKLFF TGTGCCAGCAGCGCCACCGCAGGGGGAGGAGGAGAAAAACTGTTTTTT
. TRBJ1-4 . TRBV12-3/TRBV12-4 CASSLIGENEKLFF TGTGCCAGCAGCCTCATCGGGGAGAATGAAAAACTGTTTTTT
few TRBJ2-5 . TRBV5-1 CASSLGGVQTYQETQYF TGCGCCAGCAGCTTGGGAGGGGTCCAGACCTACCAAGAGACCCAGTACTTC
few TRBJ2-1 TRBD2 TRBV2 CASSREEWNEQFF TGTGCCAGCAGCCGGGAGGAATGGAATGAGCAGTTCTTC
. TRBJ2-1 . TRBV7-6 CASSLVRASSYNEQFF TGTGCCAGCAGCTTAGTTCGCGCAAGCTCCTACAATGAGCAGTTCTTC
. TRBJ2-5 TRBD2 TRBV7-2 CASSTGLAELLETQYF TGTGCCAGCAGCACGGGACTAGCGGAGTTGCTAGAGACCCAGTACTTC
. TRBJ2-7 . TRBV12-3/TRBV12-4 CASSLEFTEQYF TGTGCCAGCAGTTTAGAGTTTACCGAGCAGTACTTC
. TRBJ1-1 . TRBV9 CASSVEGGNTEAFF TGTGCCAGCAGCGTAGAGGGCGGGAACACTGAAGCTTTCTTT
. TRBJ1-1 TRBD1 TRBV28 CASSIQGAPNTEAFF TGTGCCAGCAGTATACAGGGGGCCCCGAACACTGAAGCTTTCTTT
few TRBJ1-5 . TRBV19 CASRRGLEPHQPQHF TGTGCCAGTCGCCGCGGACTGGAGCCCCATCAGCCCCAGCATTTT
. TRBJ2-1 . TRBV5-1 CASSLAAGVGETNVHEQFF TGCGCCAGCAGCTTGGCCGCAGGGGTGGGGGAGACGAACGTCCATGAGCAGTTCTTC
few TRBJ1-1 . TRBV6-5 CASSYQADLMNTEAFF TGTGCCAGCAGTTACCAGGCAGACCTCATGAACACTGAAGCTTTCTTT